This T cell receptor beta chain was sequenced during a study of blood T cell repertoires in COVID-19. Repertoires were generated with immunoSEQ multiplex PCR, while TCRdb's copy carries only in-frame clones and drops some. Counted here are tens of thousands of clones, around 82% occurring once; the ten biggest clones make up 15% to 20%. The sequenced sample was peripheral blood. The TCR sequence derives from a man older than 75 with active COVID-19.

Here the CDR3 reads CASSSNPWSTQYF. CDR3 sequence (DNA): TGTGCCAGCAGTTCGAATCCGTGGAGTACGCAGTATTTT. V is TRBV27 and J is TRBJ2-3, with D uncertain. Trimming left V 4 bases short and J 8 bases short, with 13 bases between. The CDR3 is 13 residues long. Germline CDR1 and CDR2: MNHEY and SMNVEV (reference sequence).